Below are 21 T cell receptor beta chains sequenced from a single sample in a study of cytomegalovirus exposure and HLA in healthy donors. Primers included in the PCR were 60 Vbeta and 13 Jbeta primers. Sequenced by immunoSEQ multiplex PCR; TCRdb stores in-frame clones only, minus some. The table includes tens of thousands of clones, roughly three quarters detected once. The sample was PBMCs. The receptors were sampled from a woman in her 30s in good health and CMV-seronegative.

The gene calls are TRBV5-6 and TRBJ2-5; 12 bases are a match to TRBD2. The CDR3 spans 18 residues. Germline CDR1 and CDR2: SGHDT and YYEEEE. Unmatched junction bases numbered 11, after V lost 0 bases and J lost 5 bases. The CDR3, as DNA: TGTGCCAGCAGCTTGGGAAGGCCGGGACTAGCGGGTTCGGAGACCCAGTACTTC. It codes for CASSLGRPGLAGSETQYF.

The rearrangement joins TRBV4-1 to TRBJ2-7; weak D call: TRBD1 (5 bases). CDR3 length equals 15 residues. Germline CDR1 is MGHRA and CDR2 is YSYEKL. V was shortened by 4 bases and J by 4 bases, with 17 bases between the two germline ends. CDR3 amino acids: CASSLRSGPGYEQYV. Here the CDR3 DNA reads TGCGCCAGCAGCCTCAGGTCCGGGCCAGGGTACGAGCAGTACGTC.

The sample holds one count of this clone. The genes are TRBV18 and TRBJ1-5; the match to TRBD1 covers 7 bases. Germline-derived CDR1 and CDR2 are KGHSH and LQKENI. This CDR3 contains 18 residues. V lost 1 base, J lost 0 bases, and 9 bases stayed unmatched. The CDR3 DNA reads TGTGCCAGCTCACCACAGGTGACAGGGCCCTATAGCAATCAGCCCCAGCATTTT. Translating it yields CASSPQVTGPYSNQPQHF.

The chain employs TRBV5-1 and TRBJ2-3; a weak D match, TRBD2 (5 bases). The V end lost 4 bases, the J end lost 7 bases, and 13 bases lay between the germline ends. The CDR3 totals 13 residues. The germline CDR1 and CDR2 sequences are SGHRS and YFSETQ. Written as DNA, the CDR3 is TGCGCCAGCAGCCCTGAGTCCGGGAATACGCAGTATTTT. It specifies CASSPESGNTQYF.

The CDR3 coding sequence is TGTGCCAGCGCCAGACAAGGTTCTCGTGAAGCTTTCTTT. Its translation: CASARQGSREAFF. The chain uses TRBV18 and TRBJ1-1; no clear D. Trimming stripped 8 bases from V and 7 bases from J, with 17 bases between. CDR1 and CDR2 (germline): KGHSH, LQKENI. This CDR3 comprises 13 residues.

The chain couples TRBV19 to TRBJ1-1; 9 nucleotides match TRBD1. Germline V gene data show CDR1 as LNHDA and CDR2 as SQIVND (reference sequence). The trim removed 4 bases at V and 1 base at J, leaving 7 bases unmatched. The CDR3 loop spans 16 amino acids. This chain's CDR3 is CASSRGPTGGNTEAFF. The DNA for the CDR3 is TGTGCCAGTAGTAGGGGGCCGACAGGGGGGAACACTGAAGCTTTCTTT. The full variable domain, in which reference TRBV19 and TRBJ1-1 provide the parts outside the CDR3, is DGGITQSPKYLFRKEGQNVTLSCEQNLNHDAMYWYRQDPGQGLRLIYYSQIVNDFQKGDIAEGYSVSREKKESFPLTVTSAQKNPTAFYLCASSRGPTGGNTEAFFGQGTRLTVV.

As regards this clone: One junction end disagrees with the germline gene, perhaps due to a read error. The gene calls are TRBV7-9 and TRBJ1-1; no clear D. Germline V gives CDR1 SEHNR, CDR2 FQNEAQ (reference sequence). The length of the CDR3 is 13 residues. The CDR3 DNA reads as TGTTCCAGCAGCCCTCAGTTGAACACTGAAGCTTTCTTT. It is translated as CSSSPQLNTEAFF. The entire variable domain, with the rest obtained from reference TRBV7-9 and TRBJ1-1, is as follows: DTGVSQNPRHKITKRGQNVTFRCDPISEHNRLYWYRQTLGQGPEFLTYFQNEAQLEKSRLLSDRFSAERPKGSFSTLEIQRTEQGDSAMYLCSSSPQLNTEAFFGQGTRLTVV.

The chain employs TRBV7-3 and TRBJ2-2; TRBD1 matches 8 bases. The CDR3 runs to 15 residues. V lost 5 bases and J lost 4; bases outside the gene matches: 6. Germline CDR1 SGHTA, CDR2 FQGTGA. The CDR3 DNA is TGTGCCAGCAGCCCGGACAGGGTGGGCACCGGGGAGCTGTTTTTT. Protein sequence: CASSPDRVGTGELFF.

This sequence joins TRBV19 and TRBJ1-2, with 7 bases matching TRBD1. The CDR3 has 17 amino acids. J was trimmed by 2 bases and V by 5 bases; bases with no gene match: 14. CDR1 is LNHDA and CDR2 is SQIVND in the germline V gene (reference sequence). The CDR3 nucleotides read TGTGCCAGTAGTGCCGCTAGCAGGGGGTACGGGAACTATGGCTACACCTTC. Its protein is CASSAASRGYGNYGYTF. The whole variable domain, filled in from reference TRBV19 and TRBJ1-2, reads DGGITQSPKYLFRKEGQNVTLSCEQNLNHDAMYWYRQDPGQGLRLIYYSQIVNDFQKGDIAEGYSVSREKKESFPLTVTSAQKNPTAFYLCASSAASRGYGNYGYTFGSGTRLTVV.

This clone was counted a few times. The chain combines TRBV6-1 with TRBJ2-6, with D possibly being TRBD1 (6 bases). The ends were cut back, 1 base at V and 0 bases at J, with 7 bases in the middle. CDR3 length equals 16 residues. Germline V gene lookup returns CDR1 MNHNS and CDR2 SASEGT. CDR3 in DNA: TGTGCCAGCAGTGAAGAAGGGGGCTCTGGGGCCAACGTCCTGACTTTC. This gives the protein CASSEEGGSGANVLTF.

In DNA, the CDR3 is TGCGCCAGCAGCATTGGACTAGCGGGAGGAACCGGGGAGCTGTTTTTT. Amino acids: CASSIGLAGGTGELFF. This chain uses TRBV5-1 with TRBJ2-2; 14 positions agree with TRBD2. V lost 4 bases to trimming and J lost 5 bases; unmatched junction nucleotides: 4. The CDR3 contains 16 residues. Germline CDR1 reads SGHRS; CDR2 reads YFSETQ. Using reference TRBV5-1 and TRBJ2-2 for the parts outside the CDR3, the full variable domain is KAGVTQTPRYLIKTRGQQVTLSCSPISGHRSVSWYQQTPGQGLQFLFEYFSETQRNKGNFPGRFSGRQFSNSRSEMNVSTLELGDSALYLCASSIGLAGGTGELFFGEGSRLTVL.

The CDR3 coding sequence is TGTGCCAGCAGCTCACAGGGTTCCGAGCAGTACTTC. Amino acids: CASSSQGSEQYF. This sequence joins TRBV11-2 and TRBJ2-7, with a possible D match to TRBD1 (6 bases). Germline V gene sequence: CDR1 SGHAT, CDR2 FQNNGV. The germline V and J ends were trimmed by 4 bases and 6 bases, with 10 bases remaining between them. The CDR3 has 12 residues.

The chain employs TRBV27 and TRBJ2-3, with TRBD2 identical over 12 bases. Germline V gene data show CDR1 as MNHEY and CDR2 as SMNVEV (reference sequence). This CDR3 has 15 residues. V trimming: 5 bases; J trimming: 3 bases; junction bases outside the gene matches: 3. CDR3 bases: TGTGCCAGCAGTGTGACTAGCGGGAGAACAGATACGCAGTATTTT. It specifies CASSVTSGRTDTQYF.

In the case of this clone: It is unclear where the CDR3 begins or ends on the DNA, so no DNA is shown, and the CDR3 is as TCRdb lists it. The J gene is TRBJ2-7, the V gene TRBV6-1; the table gives TRBD1 as D, unverified against the DNA. Germline V lookup: CDR1 MNHNS, CDR2 SASEGT. With termini counted, the CDR3 has 13 amino acids. The CDR3 spells CASRPGQFFGQYV.

The chain employs TRBV5-6 and TRBJ2-3; D perhaps matches TRBD1 (6 bases). This CDR3 comprises 15 residues. Germline V lookup: CDR1 SGHDT, CDR2 YYEEEE. V lost 4 bases to trimming and J lost 11 bases, with 23 bases between them. The CDR3 is CASSLSGTPHKGQYF. The CDR3 region has the DNA TGTGCCAGCAGCCTGTCCGGGACACCCCATAAGGGGCAGTATTTT. The complete variable domain, with remaining parts taken from reference TRBV5-6 and TRBJ2-3, reads DAGVTQSPTHLIKTRGQQVTLRCSPKSGHDTVSWYQQALGQGPQFIFQYYEEEERQRGNFPDRFSGHQFPNYSSELNVNALLLGDSALYLCASSLSGTPHKGQYFGPGTRLTVL.

This chain joins TRBV11-2 and TRBJ1-2, with D possibly TRBD1 on 6 matching bases. The germline V gene has CDR1 SGHAT and CDR2 FQNNGV. V dropped 5 bases and J dropped 1 base, with 11 bases sitting between them. The CDR3 consists of 14 residues. The CDR3 sequence is CASSPTGFNYGYTF. The CDR3 nucleotides read TGTGCCAGCAGCCCAACAGGGTTTAACTATGGCTACACCTTC.

The chain couples TRBV6-5 to TRBJ1-1, with TRBD1 matching 9 bases. The CDR3 extends over 15 amino acids. V lost 2 bases and J lost 4; bases outside the gene matches: 5. The germline V gene encodes CDR1 MNHEY and CDR2 SVGAGI. CDR3 in amino acids: CASSYETGGSTEAFF. The CDR3 DNA follows: TGTGCCAGCAGTTACGAAACAGGGGGCTCCACTGAAGCTTTCTTT.

As DNA, the CDR3 is TGTGCCAGCAGCCAAGATGGGGCAGGGGGCAAGTGGAACACTGAAGCTTTCTTT. As protein: CASSQDGAGGKWNTEAFF. J is TRBJ1-1 and V is TRBV4-2; the match to TRBD1 covers 8 bases. The CDR3 has 18 amino acids. J gave up 1 base and V 0 bases, and 10 bases lay outside the gene matches. Germline assignment: CDR1 LGHNA and CDR2 YNFKEQ.

This chain's CDR3 is CASSLMSSGNTIYF. The CDR3 DNA reads TGTGCCAGCAGCTTAATGAGCTCTGGAAACACCATATATTTT. This rearrangement joins TRBV7-8 to TRBJ1-3; no reliable D call. Deletions cut 2 bases from V and 0 bases from J, with 5 bases between. The CDR3 loop spans 14 amino acids. Germline V gene sequence: CDR1 SGHVS, CDR2 FQNEAQ.

The gene calls are TRBV7-9 and TRBJ2-7; no reliable D call. Germline values: CDR1 SEHNR, CDR2 FQNEAQ (reference sequence). V lost 3 bases and J 2 bases, leaving 8 bases between the germline ends. The CDR3 is 13 amino acids. The CDR3 bases are TGTGCCAGCAGCTTTCCTGGGGCCTACGAGCAGTACGTC. Its protein is CASSFPGAYEQYV.

Comment on this clone: A read error may account for a junction end that differs from germline. The chain joins TRBV5-1 to TRBJ1-2; a possible D gene is TRBD1 (6 bases). CDR3 length: 13 residues. Looked up from germline, CDR1 is SGHRS and CDR2 is YFSETQ. CDR3 region: CASETGIEDGYTF. In nucleotides, the CDR3 is TGTGCCAGCGAAACAGGGATAGAAGATGGCTACACCTTC.